Shown below are 4 T cell receptor beta chains from a single sample sequenced in a study of T cell repertoires in cytomegalovirus infection. TCRdb redid the calling of the reads with MiXCR, one entry per CDR3 protein. There are hundreds of thousands of distinct CDR3 sequences in the sample; approximately 10% occur only once, and 9.5% to 13% lies in the top ten. What was sequenced was PBMCs. The receptors stem from a human donor in good health (CMV status not recorded). Some clones in this sample may be carry-over from other donors' samples.

This clonotype was observed many times. The chain joins TRBV2 to TRBJ2-3; 7 bases match TRBD2. The CDR3 has 14 residues. CDR1 SNHLY and CDR2 FYNNEI come from the germline V gene. The junction had 6 bases not matched to a gene; V was cut back by 4 bases and J by 5 bases. CDR3 sequence: CASSGSGSGDTQYF. The CDR3 nucleotides are TGTGCCAGCAGTGGTAGCGGGTCGGGAGATACGCAGTATTTT.

The chain is built from TRBV20-1 and TRBJ2-1; D is unresolved. Germline-derived CDR1 and CDR2 are DFQATT and SNEGSKA (reference sequence). This CDR3 region has 16 residues. Trimming removed 1 base from V and 0 bases from J, with 13 bases in between. The CDR3 sequence: CSARGDWSSSYNEQFF. The CDR3 DNA reads as TGCAGTGCTAGAGGCGACTGGTCGAGCTCCTACAATGAGCAGTTCTTC.

V and J are TRBV11-2 and TRBJ2-7; TRBD2 aligns across 7 bases. CDR3 length equals 15 residues. With V trimmed by 2 bases and J by 4 bases, 8 bases remained unmatched. The germline gives CDR1 SGHAT, CDR2 FQNNGV. DNA of the CDR3: TGTGCCAGCAGCTTAAGAGAACTAGCGCAGTACGAGCAGTACTTC. This sequence encodes CASSLRELAQYEQYF.

The V and J genes are TRBV10-3 and TRBJ1-2, with a possible D match to TRBD1 (6 bases). The ends were cut back, 2 bases at V and 5 bases at J, with 9 bases in the middle. The CDR3 length is 13 residues. Germline CDR1 and CDR2: ENHRY and SYGVKD. The DNA for the CDR3 is TGTGCCATCAGTGAGCAGGGGAGGTATGGCTACACCTTC. Translation: CAISEQGRYGYTF.